The 9 T cell receptor beta chains below all came from one sample that was sequenced in a study of cytotoxic CD8 clonotypes in ibrutinib-treated CLL. Method: immunoSEQ multiplex PCR; TCRdb's copy keeps in-frame clones and lacks some. The table has about 310,000 clones, 80% seen once. Specimen: PBMCs, collected before ibrutinib treatment. Receptors were obtained from a human donor with chronic lymphocytic leukemia.

The chain employs TRBV9 and TRBJ2-2; no reliable D call. The CDR3 is made up of 15 amino acids. The germline V gene has CDR1 SGDLS and CDR2 YYNGEE. Trimming removed 0 bases at V and 6 bases at J, with 12 bases between. The CDR3 DNA follows: TGTGCCAGCAGCGTAGCAAGTTCGATCCCCGGGGAGCTGTTTTTT. Protein product: CASSVASSIPGELFF.

The chain joins TRBV15 to TRBJ1-4; D not certain. The ends were cut back, 6 bases at V and 0 bases at J, with 5 bases in the middle. Germline lookup yields CDR1 LNHNV and CDR2 YYDKDF (reference sequence). The CDR3 covers 13 residues. As DNA, the CDR3 is TGTGCCACCAGAGAATCAACTAATGAAAAACTGTTTTTT. Its protein is CATRESTNEKLFF.

V gene TRBV18 combines with J gene TRBJ2-6; TRBD1 might be the D (5 bases). Germline CDR1 KGHSH, CDR2 LQKENI. The CDR3 consists of 17 residues. The germline V and J ends were trimmed by 6 bases and 0 bases, with 15 bases remaining between them. Here the CDR3 reads CASSSNTGNSGANVLTF. Here the CDR3 DNA reads TGTGCCAGCTCCTCAAACACAGGCAACTCTGGGGCCAACGTCCTGACTTTC.

This clone appeared a few times. V usage is TRBV18 and J usage is TRBJ1-1; D gene uncertain. V lost 3 bases, J lost 7 bases, and 12 bases lay in between. In germline, CDR1 is KGHSH, CDR2 LQKENI. CDR3 length: 13 residues. The CDR3 nucleotides are TGTGCCAGCTCACCGCGACAAGGACTTGAAGCTTTCTTT. Its protein product is CASSPRQGLEAFF. Supplemented by reference TRBV18 and TRBJ1-1, the full variable domain reads NAGVMQNPRHLVRRRGQEARLRCSPMKGHSHVYWYRQLPEEGLKFMVYLQKENIIDESGMPKERFSAEFPKEGPSILRIQQVVRGDSAAYFCASSPRQGLEAFFGQGTRLTVV.

V and J are TRBV19 and TRBJ1-5; D might be TRBD1 (5 bases). The CDR3 is 17 residues long. The V end was cut by 5 bases, the J end by 0 bases, with 17 bases between. The germline CDR1 and CDR2 sequences are LNHDA and SQIVND (reference sequence). The CDR3 region has the DNA TGTGCCAGTAGTGAAAGGGGTTCAGGATATAGCAATCAGCCCCAGCATTTT. This gives the protein CASSERGSGYSNQPQHF. The full variable domain, its missing parts supplied by reference TRBV19 and TRBJ1-5, is DGGITQSPKYLFRKEGQNVTLSCEQNLNHDAMYWYRQDPGQGLRLIYYSQIVNDFQKGDIAEGYSVSREKKESFPLTVTSAQKNPTAFYLCASSERGSGYSNQPQHFGDGTRLSIL.

This rearrangement joins TRBV27 to TRBJ1-2, with D possibly TRBD1 on 5 matching bases. The V and J ends lost 6 bases and 3 bases respectively, with 14 bases between them. The germline gives CDR1 MNHEY, CDR2 SMNVEV (reference sequence). This CDR3 region has 14 residues. CDR3 loop: CASSPLQGYYGYTF. The DNA for the CDR3 is TGTGCCAGCAGCCCTCTTCAGGGATACTATGGCTACACCTTC.

This clone has only one observation. The chain combines TRBV2 with TRBJ1-3, with a possible D match to TRBD1 (5 bases). V was shortened by 8 bases and J by 4 bases, with 12 bases between the two germline ends. Germline V CDR1 and CDR2: SNHLY, FYNNEI. The CDR3 runs 13 residues. The chain's CDR3 is CASDEGSGNTIYF. The CDR3 DNA is TGTGCCAGCGACGAGGGGTCGGGAAACACCATATATTTT. The full variable domain, in which reference TRBV2 and TRBJ1-3 provide the parts outside the CDR3, is EPEVTQTPSHQVTQMGQEVILRCVPISNHLYFYWYRQILGQKVEFLVSFYNNEISEKSEIFDDQFSVERPDGSNFTLKIRSTKLEDSAMYFCASDEGSGNTIYFGEGSWLTVV.

J is TRBJ2-5 and V is TRBV10-3; no firm D call. The CDR3 contains 13 residues. Germline values: CDR1 ENHRY, CDR2 SYGVKD. V lost 3 bases, J lost 1 base, and 6 bases lay in between. CDR3 nucleotides: TGTGCCATCAGTGACCAGGTCCAAGAGACCCAGTACTTC. This translates into CAISDQVQETQYF.

The DNA of the CDR3 is TGTGCCAGCAGTGAAGACGGCTGGAATGAGCAGTTCTTC. It translates to CASSEDGWNEQFF. The rearrangement links TRBV2 to TRBJ2-1, with D unresolved. Germline V lookup: CDR1 SNHLY, CDR2 FYNNEI. The germline V and J ends were trimmed by 1 base and 7 bases, with 8 bases remaining between them. This CDR3 comprises 13 residues.